This TCR beta chain appears in the sequencing data of a study of early T cells in non-severe SARS-CoV-2 infection. About the study: Unsorted whole blood bulk RNA was sequenced, with unpaired chains. Study findings and constraints: In VDJdb matching, anti-spike CD8 responses were favored while private and CD4 specificities went missing.

The CDR3 totals 13 residues. Trimming took 0 bases from V and 13 from J, leaving 13 bases between them. Per the germline V gene, CDR1 is SGHDN and CDR2 is FVKESK. This clonotype was found a few times. The antigen is not known. Individually, cDNA molecules had unique molecular identifiers attached to them. One entry per CDR3 protein, called by TCRdb with MiXCR from the 5' RACE reads. Of tens of thousands of distinct CDR3 sequences listed, around 6% were seen once; the top ten hold 4.5%. The TCR sequence derives from an adult who was a healthcare worker with PCR-confirmed SARS-CoV-2 infection or an uninfected control (not recorded which). Sequencing used whole blood. The gene calls are TRBV14 and TRBJ2-4; D gene unclear. CDR3 residues: CASSQDFGTTQYF. CDR3 bases: TGTGCCAGCAGCCAAGATTTTGGAACAACCCAGTACTTC.